The 18 T cell receptor beta chains below come from one sample, sequenced in a study of T cell responses to AZD1222 COVID-19 vaccine. Clones were sequenced by immunoSEQ multiplex PCR, and TCRdb holds only the in-frame ones, with some missing. The sample yields some 150,000 clones, 80% to 95% seen once. Sequencing used peripheral blood, obtained 28 days after the second AZD1222 dose. All receptors come from an adult who received the AZD1222 COVID-19 vaccine.

The chain employs TRBV27 and TRBJ2-1; D might be TRBD2 (5 bases). This CDR3 spans 15 amino acids. Germline V lookup: CDR1 MNHEY, CDR2 SMNVEV (reference sequence). The V and J ends lost 6 bases and 4 bases respectively, with 16 bases between them. CDR3 protein: CASRLTSVPYNEQFF. DNA of the CDR3: TGTGCCAGCAGGCTTACTAGTGTCCCATACAATGAGCAGTTCTTC.

V is TRBV15 and J is TRBJ2-5; 9 bases map to TRBD2. The germline V gene has CDR1 LNHNV and CDR2 YYDKDF (reference sequence). Trimming at V came to 2 bases and at J to 3 bases, leaving 10 bases not matched to a gene. This CDR3 region has 17 residues. The CDR3 loop is CATSRRNSGLAKETQYF. The CDR3 nucleotides are TGTGCCACCAGCAGACGCAACAGCGGACTAGCGAAAGAGACCCAGTACTTC.

The chain is built from TRBV3-1 (or the pseudogene TRBV3-2) and TRBJ2-2, with 10 bases that match TRBD2. The CDR3 has 22 residues. The trim removed 4 bases at V and 1 base at J, leaving 21 bases unmatched. In germline, CDR1 is LGHDT, CDR2 YNNKEL (reference sequence). The CDR3 sequence: CASSPSASGASGSVWNTGELFF. DNA for the CDR3: TGTGCCAGCAGCCCCTCAGCCTCGGGGGCTAGCGGGAGTGTATGGAACACCGGGGAGCTGTTTTTT.

This chain joins TRBV19 and TRBJ1-2, with D possibly TRBD1 on 5 matching bases. With 7 bases removed from V and 4 bases from J, the gap between germline ends came to 16 bases. Per the germline V gene, CDR1 is LNHDA and CDR2 is SQIVND (reference sequence). The CDR3 loop spans 14 amino acids. CDR3 nucleotides: TGTGCCAGTACCGGGACGCAGGCACTCTATGGCTACACCTTC. Translated, it gives CASTGTQALYGYTF.

The chain combines TRBV10-2 with TRBJ1-2, with a tentative D call TRBD1 (6 bases). Per the germline V gene, CDR1 is WSHSY and CDR2 is SAAADI. The CDR3 is made up of 13 amino acids. With 4 bases removed from V and 2 bases from J, the gap between germline ends came to 8 bases. CDR3 protein: CASSVQGNYGYTF. CDR3 nucleotides: TGCGCCAGCAGTGTACAGGGCAACTATGGCTACACCTTC.

J is TRBJ2-1 and V is TRBV24-1, with D perhaps matching TRBD2 (6 bases). This CDR3 has 16 residues. Germline assignment: CDR1 KGHDR and CDR2 SFDVKD. Trimming left V 3 bases short and J 2 bases short, with 13 bases between. The CDR3 DNA is TGTGCCACCAGTGATCCCTCGGGAGACACCTACAATGAGCAGTTCTTC. It translates to CATSDPSGDTYNEQFF.

The V call is TRBV19, the J call TRBJ2-1; D call uncertain. The CDR3 covers 16 residues. Trimming left V 0 bases short and J 4 bases short, with 13 bases between. Germline V gene lookup returns CDR1 LNHDA and CDR2 SQIVND (reference sequence). CDR3 bases: TGTGCCAGTAGTATAGATTTGGGATACGAGTACAATGAGCAGTTCTTC. Its protein product is CASSIDLGYEYNEQFF.

The chain recombines TRBV14 with TRBJ1-4, with a possible D match to TRBD1 (5 bases). The ends were cut back, 4 bases at V and 5 bases at J, with 8 bases in the middle. The germline V gene has CDR1 SGHDN and CDR2 FVKESK. This CDR3 spans 13 amino acids. The CDR3 DNA reads as TGTGCCAGCAGCCCGGGGCTAAATGAAAAACTGTTTTTT. Residues: CASSPGLNEKLFF.

V and J are TRBV2 and TRBJ2-7; 15 bases map to TRBD2. Germline V lookup: CDR1 SNHLY, CDR2 FYNNEI. CDR3 length equals 17 residues. Germline trimming cut 6 bases from V and 2 bases from J; bases unmatched to any gene: 8. The CDR3 is CASRAPGLAGGPYEQYF. Written as DNA, the CDR3 is TGTGCCAGCAGAGCACCGGGACTAGCGGGAGGACCCTACGAGCAGTACTTC.

This sequence joins TRBV5-4 and TRBJ1-1; D is perhaps TRBD1 (5 bases). Germline-derived CDR1 and CDR2 are SGHNT and YYREEE (reference sequence). Trimming shortened V by 0 bases and J by 1 base, and 13 bases separated the two germline ends. CDR3 length: 16 amino acids. CDR3 coding DNA: TGTGCCAGCAGCTTGGCCCCCCTGGGGGGGAACACTGAAGCTTTCTTT. Its protein is CASSLAPLGGNTEAFF.

This chain connects TRBV25-1 to TRBJ2-7; 7 positions match TRBD2. V trimming: 7 bases; J trimming: 2 bases; junction bases outside the gene matches: 2. CDR1 MGHDK and CDR2 SYGVNS come from the germline V gene. This CDR3 contains 12 residues. In nucleotides, the CDR3 is TGTGCCAGCACCGGGACTACCTACGAGCAGTACTTC. This sequence encodes CASTGTTYEQYF.

The rearrangement joins TRBV27 to TRBJ2-7; 8 bases map to TRBD2. Germline lookup yields CDR1 MNHEY and CDR2 SMNVEV (reference sequence). The CDR3 spans 14 residues. Unmatched junction bases numbered 8, after V lost 5 bases and J lost 5 bases. In nucleotides, the CDR3 is TGTGCCAGCAGTCCCCGGGGGGGGCGGCACGAGCAGTACTTC. This sequence encodes CASSPRGGRHEQYF.

The chain has TRBV19 and TRBJ1-1, with TRBD1 identical over 7 bases. J gave up 3 bases and V 1 base, and 5 bases lay outside the gene matches. Germline loops: CDR1 LNHDA, CDR2 SQIVND (reference sequence). The CDR3 contains 15 residues. CDR3 protein: CASSIGQGGYTEAFF. The CDR3 DNA reads TGTGCCAGTAGTATAGGACAGGGTGGTTACACTGAAGCTTTCTTT.

For the CDR3, the DNA is TGCGCCAGCAGCAAGGACAGGGGGCTGGATTCACCCCTCCACTTT. It translates to CASSKDRGLDSPLHF. V gene TRBV5-1 combines with J gene TRBJ1-6, with 11 nucleotides matching TRBD1. The V and J ends lost 4 bases and 8 bases, in that order; junction bases with no gene match: 5. The CDR3 length is 15 residues. Germline V gene data show CDR1 as SGHRS and CDR2 as YFSETQ.

The rearrangement uses TRBV7-9 and TRBJ2-3; 10 bases are shared with TRBD2. CDR3 length: 15 amino acids. The germline CDR1 and CDR2 sequences are SEHNR and FQNEAQ (reference sequence). Trimming removed 3 bases from V and 0 bases from J; junction bases left unmatched: 0. This CDR3 is CASSLTSGSTDTQYF. In DNA, the CDR3 is TGTGCCAGCAGCTTGACTAGCGGGAGCACAGATACGCAGTATTTT.

V is TRBV15 and J is TRBJ2-2; 8 bases agree with TRBD2. The length of the CDR3 is 16 residues. Germline assignment: CDR1 LNHNV and CDR2 YYDKDF (reference sequence). The ends lost 1 base at V and 7 bases at J; junction bases unmatched: 8. The CDR3 DNA follows: TGTGCCACCAGCAGAGGGACCAGCGGGAGAGACGGGGAGCTGTTTTTT. Translating it yields CATSRGTSGRDGELFF.

The rearrangement joins TRBV7-9 to TRBJ1-1; no clear D. From germline, CDR1 is SEHNR and CDR2 FQNEAQ (reference sequence). The CDR3 is 15 amino acids. With 5 bases removed from V and 3 bases from J, the gap between germline ends came to 16 bases. CDR3 sequence: CASSADLTVDTEAFF. In nucleotides, the CDR3 is TGTGCCAGCAGCGCGGACTTGACGGTGGACACTGAAGCTTTCTTT.

J is TRBJ1-3 and V is TRBV28, with a weak D call TRBD1 (5 bases). Deletions cut 5 bases from V and 0 bases from J, with 11 bases between. Per the germline V gene, CDR1 is MDHEN and CDR2 is SYDVKM. CDR3 size: 15 residues. The DNA of the CDR3 is TGTGCCAGCAGTGGCAGGGTACTCTCTGGAAACACCATATATTTT. It is translated as CASSGRVLSGNTIYF.